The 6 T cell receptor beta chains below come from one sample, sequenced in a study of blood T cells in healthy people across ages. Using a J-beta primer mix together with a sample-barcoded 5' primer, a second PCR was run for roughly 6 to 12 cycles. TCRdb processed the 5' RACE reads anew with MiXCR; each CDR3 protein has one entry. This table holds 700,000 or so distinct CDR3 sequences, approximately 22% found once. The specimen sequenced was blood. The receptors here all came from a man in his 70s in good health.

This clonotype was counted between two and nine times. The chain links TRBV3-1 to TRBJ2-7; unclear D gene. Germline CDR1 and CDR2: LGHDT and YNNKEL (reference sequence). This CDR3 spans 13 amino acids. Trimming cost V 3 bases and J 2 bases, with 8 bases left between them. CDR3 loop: CASSHQSPYEQYF. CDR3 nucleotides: TGTGCCAGCAGCCATCAATCACCCTACGAGCAGTACTTC.

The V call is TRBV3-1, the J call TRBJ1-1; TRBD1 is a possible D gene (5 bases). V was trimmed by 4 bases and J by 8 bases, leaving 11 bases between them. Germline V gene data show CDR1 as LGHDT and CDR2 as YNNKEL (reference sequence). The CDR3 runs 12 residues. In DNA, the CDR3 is TGTGCCAGCAGCCGGACAATGGAAGAAGCTTTCTTT. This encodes CASSRTMEEAFF.

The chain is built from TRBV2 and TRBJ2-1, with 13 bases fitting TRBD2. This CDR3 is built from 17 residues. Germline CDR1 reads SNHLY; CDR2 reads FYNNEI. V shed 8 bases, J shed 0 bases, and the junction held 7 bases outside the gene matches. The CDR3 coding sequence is TGTGCCAGCCTGGGACTAGCGGGATATAACTCCTACAATGAGCAGTTCTTC. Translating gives CASLGLAGYNSYNEQFF.

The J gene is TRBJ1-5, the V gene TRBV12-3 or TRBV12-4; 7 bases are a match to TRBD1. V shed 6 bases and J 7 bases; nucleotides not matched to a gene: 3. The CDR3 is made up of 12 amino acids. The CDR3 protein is CASRSGGQPQHF. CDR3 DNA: TGTGCCAGCAGGTCAGGGGGACAGCCCCAGCATTTT.

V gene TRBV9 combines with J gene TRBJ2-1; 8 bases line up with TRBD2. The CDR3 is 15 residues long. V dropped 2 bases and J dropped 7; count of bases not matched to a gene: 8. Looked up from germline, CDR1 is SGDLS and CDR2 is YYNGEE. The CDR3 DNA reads TGTGCCAGCAGCGTTCTTAGCGGGAATGGGAATGAGCAGTTCTTC. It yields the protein CASSVLSGNGNEQFF.

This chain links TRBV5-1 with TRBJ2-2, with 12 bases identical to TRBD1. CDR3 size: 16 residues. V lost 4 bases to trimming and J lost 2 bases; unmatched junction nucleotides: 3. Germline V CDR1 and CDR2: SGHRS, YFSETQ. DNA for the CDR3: TGCGCCAGCAGCGGGACAGGGGGCCTTAACACCGGGGAGCTGTTTTTT. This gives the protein CASSGTGGLNTGELFF.